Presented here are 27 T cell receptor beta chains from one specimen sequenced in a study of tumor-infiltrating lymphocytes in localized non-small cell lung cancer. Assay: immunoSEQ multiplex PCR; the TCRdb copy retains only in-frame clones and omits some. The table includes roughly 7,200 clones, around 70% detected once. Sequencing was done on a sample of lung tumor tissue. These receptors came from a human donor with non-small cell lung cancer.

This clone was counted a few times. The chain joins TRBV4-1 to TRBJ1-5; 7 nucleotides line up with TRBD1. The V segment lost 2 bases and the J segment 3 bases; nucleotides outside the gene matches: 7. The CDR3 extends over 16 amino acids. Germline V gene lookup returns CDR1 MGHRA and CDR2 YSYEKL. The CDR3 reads CASSQIDRVINQPQHF. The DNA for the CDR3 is TGCGCCAGCAGCCAAATAGACAGGGTAATCAATCAGCCCCAGCATTTT.

CDR3 region: CASHPRFPNTIYF. In DNA form, the CDR3 reads TGTGCCAGCCACCCCAGGTTTCCGAACACCATATATTTT. The chain is built from TRBV28 and TRBJ1-3; D is uncertain. Germline CDR1 reads MDHEN; CDR2 reads SYDVKM. The V end was cut by 8 bases, the J end by 7 bases, with 15 bases between. The CDR3 loop spans 13 amino acids.

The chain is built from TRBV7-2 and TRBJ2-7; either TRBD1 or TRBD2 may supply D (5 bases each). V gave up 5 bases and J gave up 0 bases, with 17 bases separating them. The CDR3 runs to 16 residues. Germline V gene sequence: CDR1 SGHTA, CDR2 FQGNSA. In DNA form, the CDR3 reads TGTGCCAGCAGCCAAATCGGGGCTTCTAACTCCTACGAGCAGTACTTC. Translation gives CASSQIGASNSYEQYF.

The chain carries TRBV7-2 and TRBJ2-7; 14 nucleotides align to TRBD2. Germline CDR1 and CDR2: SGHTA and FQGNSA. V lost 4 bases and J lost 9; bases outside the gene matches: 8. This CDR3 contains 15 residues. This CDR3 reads CASSSRTSGGRVQYF. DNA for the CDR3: TGTGCCAGCAGCTCCCGGACTAGCGGGGGGAGGGTGCAGTACTTC.

For the CDR3, the DNA is TGTGCCAGCAGTGCTAGCGGCACAGATACGCAGTATTTT. Translating it yields CASSASGTDTQYF. The rearrangement joins TRBV6-4 to TRBJ2-3; the D gene is possibly TRBD2 (6 bases). V was pared by 4 bases and J by 1 base, with 6 bases between. CDR1 MRHNA and CDR2 SNTAGT come from the germline V gene. The CDR3 has 13 residues.

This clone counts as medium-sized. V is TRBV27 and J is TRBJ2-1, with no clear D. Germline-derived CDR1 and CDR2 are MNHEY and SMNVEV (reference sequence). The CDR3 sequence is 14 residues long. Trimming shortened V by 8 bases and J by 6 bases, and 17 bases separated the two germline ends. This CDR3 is CASSHHRTTNEQFF. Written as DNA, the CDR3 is TGTGCCAGCTCCCATCACCGGACCACCAATGAGCAGTTCTTC.

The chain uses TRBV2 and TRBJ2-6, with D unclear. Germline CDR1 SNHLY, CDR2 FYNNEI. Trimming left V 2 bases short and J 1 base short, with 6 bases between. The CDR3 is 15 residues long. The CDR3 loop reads CASSETASGANVLTF. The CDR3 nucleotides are TGTGCCAGCAGTGAAACTGCATCTGGGGCCAACGTCCTGACTTTC.

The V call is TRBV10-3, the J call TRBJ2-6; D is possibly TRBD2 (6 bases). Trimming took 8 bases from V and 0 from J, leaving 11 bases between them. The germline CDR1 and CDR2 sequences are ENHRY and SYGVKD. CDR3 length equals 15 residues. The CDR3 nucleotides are TGTGCCATCTCTCGGGAGTTCTCTGGGGCCAACGTCCTGACTTTC. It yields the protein CAISREFSGANVLTF.

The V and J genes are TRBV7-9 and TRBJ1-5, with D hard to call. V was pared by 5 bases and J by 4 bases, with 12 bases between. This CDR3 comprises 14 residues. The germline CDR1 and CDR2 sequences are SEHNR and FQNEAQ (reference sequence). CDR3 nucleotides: TGTGCCAGCAGCGCGGGTTTGGGTAATCAGCCCCAGCATTTT. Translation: CASSAGLGNQPQHF.

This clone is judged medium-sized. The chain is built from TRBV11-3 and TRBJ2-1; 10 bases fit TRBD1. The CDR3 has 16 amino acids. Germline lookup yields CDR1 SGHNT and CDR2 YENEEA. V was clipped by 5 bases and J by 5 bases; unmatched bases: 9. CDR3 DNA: TGTGCCAGCAGCAAGACCCCGGGACAGGGGAACAATGAGCAGTTCTTC. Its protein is CASSKTPGQGNNEQFF.

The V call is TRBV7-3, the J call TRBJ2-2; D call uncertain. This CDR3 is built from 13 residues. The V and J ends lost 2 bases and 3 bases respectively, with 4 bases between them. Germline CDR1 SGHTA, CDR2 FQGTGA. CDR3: CASSLLDTGELFF. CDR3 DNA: TGTGCCAGCAGCTTATTAGACACCGGGGAGCTGTTTTTT. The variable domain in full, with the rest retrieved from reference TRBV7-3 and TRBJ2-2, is GAGVSQTPSNKVTEKGKYVELRCDPISGHTALYWYRQSLGQGPEFLIYFQGTGAADDSGLPNDRFFAVRPEGSVSTLKIQRTERGDSAVYLCASSLLDTGELFFGEGSRLTVL.

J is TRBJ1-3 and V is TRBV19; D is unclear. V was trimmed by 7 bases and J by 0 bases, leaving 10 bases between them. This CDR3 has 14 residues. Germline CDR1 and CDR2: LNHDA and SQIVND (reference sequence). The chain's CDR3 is CASNRDHSGNTIYF. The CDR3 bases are TGTGCCAGTAACAGAGACCACTCTGGAAACACCATATATTTT.

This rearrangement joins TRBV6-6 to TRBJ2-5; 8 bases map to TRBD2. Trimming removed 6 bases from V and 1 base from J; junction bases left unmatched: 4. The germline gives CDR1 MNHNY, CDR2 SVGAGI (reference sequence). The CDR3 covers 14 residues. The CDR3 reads CASRRTSGQETQYF. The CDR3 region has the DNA TGTGCCAGCAGAAGAACTAGCGGCCAAGAGACCCAGTACTTC.

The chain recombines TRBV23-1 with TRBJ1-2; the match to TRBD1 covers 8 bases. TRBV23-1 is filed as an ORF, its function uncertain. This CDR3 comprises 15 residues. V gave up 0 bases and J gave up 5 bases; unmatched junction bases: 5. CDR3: CASSQSNRTGYGYTF. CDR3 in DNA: TGCGCCAGCAGTCAATCCAATAGGACAGGGTATGGCTACACCTTC.

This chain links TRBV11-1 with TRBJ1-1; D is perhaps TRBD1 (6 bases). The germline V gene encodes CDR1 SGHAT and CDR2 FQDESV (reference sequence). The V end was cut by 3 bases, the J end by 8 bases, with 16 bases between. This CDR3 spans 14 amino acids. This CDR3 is CASSFTTGQSEAFF. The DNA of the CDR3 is TGTGCCAGCAGCTTCACTACTGGACAGTCCGAAGCTTTCTTT.

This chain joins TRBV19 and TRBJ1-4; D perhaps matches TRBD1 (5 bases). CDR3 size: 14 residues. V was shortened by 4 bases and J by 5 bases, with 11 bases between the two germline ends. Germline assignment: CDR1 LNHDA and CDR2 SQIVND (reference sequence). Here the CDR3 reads CASSKTGHNEKLFF. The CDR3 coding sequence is TGTGCCAGTAGTAAGACGGGGCACAATGAAAAACTGTTTTTT.

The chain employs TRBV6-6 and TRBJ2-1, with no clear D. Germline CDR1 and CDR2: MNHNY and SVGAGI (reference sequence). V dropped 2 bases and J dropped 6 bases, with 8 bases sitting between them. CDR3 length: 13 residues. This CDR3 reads CASSYGRVNEQFF. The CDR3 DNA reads TGTGCCAGCAGTTACGGTAGAGTCAATGAGCAGTTCTTC.

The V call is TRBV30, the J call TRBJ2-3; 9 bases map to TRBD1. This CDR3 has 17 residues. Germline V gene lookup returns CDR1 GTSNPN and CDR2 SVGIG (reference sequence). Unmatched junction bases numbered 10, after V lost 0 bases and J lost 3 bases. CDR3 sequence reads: CAWSVLGTGSRTDTQYF. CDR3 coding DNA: TGTGCCTGGAGTGTACTGGGGACAGGGTCTAGGACAGATACGCAGTATTTT.

The CDR3 reads CASSYLGQANEKLFF. In DNA form, the CDR3 reads TGTGCCAGCAGTTACTTGGGACAAGCTAATGAAAAACTGTTTTTT. V gene TRBV6-5 combines with J gene TRBJ1-4; D possibly corresponds to TRBD1 (6 bases). The V and J ends lost 1 base and 3 bases respectively, with 9 bases between them. The germline gives CDR1 MNHEY, CDR2 SVGAGI. The CDR3 is 15 residues long.

The CDR3 reads CASSLGGRLAGQPQHF. In DNA form, the CDR3 reads TGTGCCAGCAGCTTGGGGGGTCGATTGGCAGGCCAGCCCCAGCATTTT. The chain uses TRBV13 and TRBJ1-5; TRBD1 is a possible D gene (5 bases). The germline V gene has CDR1 PRHDT and CDR2 FYEKMQ (reference sequence). The V and J ends lost 3 bases and 7 bases respectively, with 19 bases between them. The CDR3 is 16 residues long.

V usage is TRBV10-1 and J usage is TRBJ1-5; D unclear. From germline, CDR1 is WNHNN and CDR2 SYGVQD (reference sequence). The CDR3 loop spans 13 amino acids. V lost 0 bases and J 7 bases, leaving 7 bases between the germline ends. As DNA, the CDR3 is TGCGCCAGCAGTGAGTCGTTGGGCCAGCCCCAGCATTTT. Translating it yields CASSESLGQPQHF.

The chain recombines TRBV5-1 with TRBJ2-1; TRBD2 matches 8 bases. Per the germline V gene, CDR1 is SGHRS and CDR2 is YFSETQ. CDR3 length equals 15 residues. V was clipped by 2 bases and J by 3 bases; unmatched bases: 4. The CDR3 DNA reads TGCGCCAGCAGCTTAGAGGGACTAGACTACAATGAGCAGTTCTTC. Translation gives CASSLEGLDYNEQFF.

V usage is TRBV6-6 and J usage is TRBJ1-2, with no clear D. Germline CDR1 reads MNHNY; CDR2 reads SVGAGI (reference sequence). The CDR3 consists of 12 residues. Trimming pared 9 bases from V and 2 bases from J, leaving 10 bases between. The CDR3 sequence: CASCQANYGYTF. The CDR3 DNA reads TGTGCCAGTTGCCAAGCCAACTATGGCTACACCTTC.

CDR3 protein: CASSPMLDNEQFF. CDR3 DNA: TGTGCCAGCAGCCCCATGTTGGACAATGAGCAGTTCTTC. The V call is TRBV7-2, the J call TRBJ2-1, with no clear D. The V gene lost 5 bases and the J gene lost 5 bases, with 10 bases spanning the gap. Per the germline V gene, CDR1 is SGHTA and CDR2 is FQGNSA. There are 13 residues in the CDR3.

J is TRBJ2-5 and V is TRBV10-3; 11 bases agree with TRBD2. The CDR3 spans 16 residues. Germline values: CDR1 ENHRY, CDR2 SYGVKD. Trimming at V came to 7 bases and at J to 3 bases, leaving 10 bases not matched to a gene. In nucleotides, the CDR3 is TGTGCCATCACCCAGGCGGGACTAGCGGAGAAAGAGACCCAGTACTTC. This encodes CAITQAGLAEKETQYF.

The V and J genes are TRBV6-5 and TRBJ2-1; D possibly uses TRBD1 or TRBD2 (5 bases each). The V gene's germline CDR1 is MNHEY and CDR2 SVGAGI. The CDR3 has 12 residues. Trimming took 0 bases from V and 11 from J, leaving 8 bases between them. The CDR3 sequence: CASSYSSGQQFF. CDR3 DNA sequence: TGTGCCAGCAGTTACTCTTCGGGACAGCAGTTCTTC.

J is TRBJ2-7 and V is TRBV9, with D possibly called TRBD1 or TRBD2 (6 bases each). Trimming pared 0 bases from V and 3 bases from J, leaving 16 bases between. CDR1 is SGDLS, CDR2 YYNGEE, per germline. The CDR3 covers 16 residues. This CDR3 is CASSVVTGALIYEQYF. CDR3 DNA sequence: TGTGCCAGCAGCGTAGTAACGGGGGCCCTTATCTACGAGCAGTACTTC.